This T cell receptor (beta chain) was profiled in a study of cytotoxic CD8 clonotypes in ibrutinib-treated CLL (dated by TCRdb to about 2021). Context from the whole study: The cohort had some eleven relapsed/refractory and roughly 15 treatment-naive patients; 17 were IGHV unmutated. Partial responses were observed in some 24 patients and complete responses in 2; after a median follow-up of 68 months, remission was maintained in about 15 patients and progression was observed in approximately twelve. Of the 70 to 100 people in the trial, around 24 had longitudinal samples available. Cryopreserved peripheral blood mononuclear cells were obtained before treatment, at response, and at either sustained remission or disease progression. Patients were still on ibrutinib when every remission and progressive disease sample was collected. The response samples were drawn at a median of roughly twelve months into treatment, with a range of roughly 6 to 40 months. On average, each sample had 255,043 productive templates and about 89,000 productive rearrangements.

Points the paper makes about the study in general: At baseline, clonality was higher than in age-matched healthy donors and showed a strong correlation with circulating CD8+ T-cell counts. Clonality rose at ibrutinib response, remained stable during sustained remission, and dropped back toward baseline at progression. Lymph node repertoires were not examined, and the timing of sampling was not matched between patients in sustained remission and those whose disease progressed. Public clonotypes were rare and either shrank or stayed stable during treatment, and the rise in clonality at ibrutinib response reflected expansion of private clonotypes.

On a MiSeq, deep resolution sequencing aimed for a depth between 1 in 1 million and 1 in 200,000 T cells, with each clonotype covered approximately 10x on average. TCR beta libraries were generated with the immunoSEQ hsTCRB Kit. The paper's processing steps were these. Data were analyzed with ImmunoSEQ Data Assistant and ImmunoSEQ Analyzer, with V, D and J genes assigned per IMGT definitions. Clonality was computed as one minus normalized Shannon entropy of productive rearrangement frequencies, ranging from 0 to 1. Public clonotype analysis was restricted to overrepresented clonotypes comprising at least 0.05% of each patient's repertoire. More than ten repertoires from age-matched healthy donors, obtained from immuneACCESS, served as clonality controls. The table comes from immuneACCESS by way of TCRdb, which keeps in-frame sequences with V and J called. Part of the clones is missing from these tables; in studies checked, under half for an unresolved V gene and the rest for unknown reasons. V, J and clone size are taken as reported in that table, and D and trimming were inferred from the DNA itself. The sample contains 140,000 to 150,000 clones, 60% to 85% of them found a single time. The ten largest make up about 5% of the sample.

The time point label on this specimen signifies: around 25 months on ibrutinib. For TCR beta library preparation, roughly 2 micrograms of genomic DNA were extracted from the cryopreserved PBMCs. Longitudinal blood samples from CLL patients on ibrutinib monotherapy underwent high-throughput TCR beta sequencing. Patients were enrolled in a phase 2 open-label single-center ibrutinib monotherapy trial. As concerns this clone: The antigen this receptor binds is unknown. Base-call qualities are not available, and no considerably larger clone is one nucleotide away.

The sequence was obtained from a human donor with chronic lymphocytic leukemia. Here the sequenced sample was PBMCs, taken after 24 months of ibrutinib treatment.

This receptor has the CDR3 CASSPTPSGKWEQFF. The DNA sequence is TGTGCCAGCTCACCCACCCCATCGGGAAAATGGGAGCAGTTCTTC. This chain is built from TRBV18 and TRBJ2-1; matching of 5 bases hints at TRBD2 as the D gene. The V end loses 3 bases and the J end loses 10 bases, and a stretch of 19 bases separates them. The CDR3 goes from the cysteine to the phenylalanine over 15 residues. The retained sequence is limited to the CDR3, 45 bases, with the frame set at the first base. The germline V gene provides CDR1 KGHSH and CDR2 LQKENI.